The 27 T cell receptor beta chains below were found in one sample sequenced in a study of blood T cell repertoires in COVID-19. TCRdb's copy holds only in-frame clones and misses some; the assay was immunoSEQ multiplex PCR. The sample lists about 80,000 clones, approximately 76% occurring once. The sequencing input was peripheral blood. Receptor source: a man aged 65 to 85 with active or convalescent COVID-19.

The rearrangement joins TRBV7-2 to TRBJ2-1; D ambiguous. The CDR3 has 12 residues. V lost 2 bases to trimming and J lost 9 bases, with 8 bases between them. CDR1 and CDR2 (germline): SGHTA, FQGNSA. CDR3 bases: TGTGCCAGCAGCTTATCAGAGCGTGAGCAGTTCTTC. Amino acids: CASSLSEREQFF.

CDR3 loop: CASSVGVQDNSPLHF. The CDR3 nucleotides read TGTGCCAGCAGCGTAGGGGTACAGGATAATTCACCCCTCCACTTT. The V call is TRBV9, the J call TRBJ1-6, with a weak D call TRBD1 (5 bases). CDR1 and CDR2 from the germline V gene are SGDLS and YYNGEE. This CDR3 has 15 amino acids. Trimming removed 0 bases from V and 5 bases from J, with 9 bases in between.

The J gene is TRBJ1-2, the V gene TRBV3-1 (or the pseudogene TRBV3-2), with 10 nucleotides matching TRBD1. The CDR3 consists of 14 residues. Losses at the gene ends were 1 base for V and 8 bases for J; bases not matched to a gene: 4. Germline-derived CDR1 and CDR2 are LGHDT and YNNKEL (reference sequence). CDR3 region: CASSQGDRGHGYTF. DNA of the CDR3: TGTGCCAGCAGCCAAGGGGACAGGGGACACGGCTACACCTTC.

As DNA, the CDR3 is TGTGCCAGTACGGGACTAGCAAGAGAGACCCAGTACTTC. It specifies CASTGLARETQYF. This chain links TRBV2 with TRBJ2-5; TRBD2 agrees at 9 bases. V trimming: 9 bases; J trimming: 4 bases; junction bases outside the gene matches: 6. Germline V gene data show CDR1 as SNHLY and CDR2 as FYNNEI. This CDR3 has 13 residues.

The V gene is TRBV15, the J gene TRBJ2-7; D is ambiguous. In germline, CDR1 is LNHNV, CDR2 YYDKDF (reference sequence). This CDR3 has 13 amino acids. Trimming stripped 1 base from V and 5 bases from J, with 9 bases between. The CDR3 DNA sequence: TGTGCCACCAGCAGAGTGGCCGCGGACGAGCAGTACTTC. As protein: CATSRVAADEQYF.

The chain links TRBV28 to TRBJ1-2, with 7 bases lining up with TRBD1. The ends lost 3 bases at V and 4 bases at J; junction bases unmatched: 5. Per germline, CDR1 MDHEN and CDR2 SYDVKM. This CDR3 has 14 residues. Here the CDR3 DNA reads TGTGCCAGCAGTTTGGGACAGAAAAGCTATGGCTACACCTTC. As protein: CASSLGQKSYGYTF.

The chain is built from TRBV6-6 and TRBJ2-2; 9 bases fit TRBD1. V gave up 6 bases and J gave up 2 bases; unmatched junction bases: 7. Germline V gene lookup returns CDR1 MNHNY and CDR2 SVGAGI (reference sequence). The CDR3 spans 16 residues. The CDR3 sequence is CASSQPGQGNTGELFF. The CDR3 region has the DNA TGTGCCAGCAGCCAACCGGGACAGGGAAACACCGGGGAGCTGTTTTTT.

V is TRBV28 and J is TRBJ2-6; D gene unclear. The germline gives CDR1 MDHEN, CDR2 SYDVKM. Trimming took off 6 bases at V and 0 bases at J, with 9 bases between the two ends. The CDR3 is made up of 15 amino acids. This chain's CDR3 is CASSLPTSGANVLTF. The CDR3, as DNA: TGTGCCAGCAGCCTACCAACCTCTGGGGCCAACGTCCTGACTTTC. The full variable domain, completed using reference TRBV28 and TRBJ2-6, is DVKVTQSSRYLVKRTGEKVFLECVQDMDHENMFWYRQDPGLGLRLIYFSYDVKMKEKGDIPEGYSVSREKKERFSLILESASTNQTSMYLCASSLPTSGANVLTFGAGSRLTVL.

This clone was found many times. The chain couples TRBV7-3 to TRBJ2-7, with D possibly TRBD2 on 6 matching bases. Trimming shortened V by 8 bases and J by 2 bases, and 19 bases separated the two germline ends. The CDR3 runs to 15 residues. Germline V gene lookup returns CDR1 SGHTA and CDR2 FQGTGA. CDR3 amino acids: CASLGWGGKTYEQYF. The CDR3 DNA is TGTGCCAGCCTAGGTTGGGGAGGAAAGACCTACGAGCAGTACTTC.

This clone was seen only a few times. This chain connects TRBV5-6 to TRBJ1-6; tentatively, D is TRBD1 (5 bases). CDR1 and CDR2 from the germline V gene are SGHDT and YYEEEE. The V and J ends lost 4 bases and 9 bases respectively, with 20 bases between them. The CDR3 is made up of 16 amino acids. The CDR3 protein is CASSHPLGGVGSPLHF. The DNA for the CDR3 is TGTGCCAGCAGCCACCCCTTGGGGGGGGTTGGTTCACCCCTCCACTTT.

The gene calls are TRBV7-9 and TRBJ2-3; tentatively, D is TRBD1 (6 bases). CDR3 length: 16 amino acids. Per the germline V gene, CDR1 is SEHNR and CDR2 is FQNEAQ (reference sequence). V shed 4 bases and J shed 5 bases, with 19 bases lying between them. CDR3: CASSSGHGTVLDTQYF. CDR3 bases: TGTGCCAGCAGCTCGGGACATGGGACCGTACTAGATACGCAGTATTTT. The full variable domain, rest sourced from reference TRBV7-9 and TRBJ2-3, is DTGVSQNPRHKITKRGQNVTFRCDPISEHNRLYWYRQTLGQGPEFLTYFQNEAQLEKSRLLSDRFSAERPKGSFSTLEIQRTEQGDSAMYLCASSSGHGTVLDTQYFGPGTRLTVL.

V and J are TRBV6-6 and TRBJ2-5, with a tentative D call TRBD2 (6 bases). CDR3 size: 12 residues. Trimming pared 6 bases from V and 5 bases from J, leaving 10 bases between. The germline V gene encodes CDR1 MNHNY and CDR2 SVGAGI (reference sequence). The CDR3 protein is CASSRDSETQYF. CDR3 nucleotides: TGTGCCAGCAGCAGGGACTCTGAGACCCAGTACTTC.

The chain combines TRBV29-1 with TRBJ2-5; D call uncertain. The germline CDR1 and CDR2 sequences are SQVTM and ANQGSEA. Trimming left V 6 bases short and J 6 bases short, with 20 bases between. CDR3 length: 14 residues. The CDR3, as DNA: TGCAGCGTGACCTCGACTGCGACCCCAAAGACCCAGTACTTC. Its translation is CSVTSTATPKTQYF. Full variable domain (remainder filled in from reference TRBV29-1 and TRBJ2-5): SAVISQKPSRDICQRGTSLTIQCQVDSQVTMMFWYRQQPGQSLTLIATANQGSEATYESGFVIDKFPISRPNLTFSTLTVSNMSPEDSSIYLCSVTSTATPKTQYFGPGTRLLVL.

The CDR3 loop reads CASRLRLLETQYF. The CDR3 nucleotides are TGTGCCAGCAGACTGAGATTGTTGGAGACCCAGTACTTC. The chain is built from TRBV12-3 or TRBV12-4 and TRBJ2-5; D remains unclear. This CDR3 comprises 13 residues. Trimming took off 6 bases at V and 5 bases at J, with 13 bases between the two ends.

The rearrangement uses TRBV30 and TRBJ2-7; TRBD1 matches at 8 bases. Germline lookup yields CDR1 GTSNPN and CDR2 SVGIG (reference sequence). The V segment lost 7 bases and the J segment 6 bases; nucleotides outside the gene matches: 23. CDR3 length: 17 residues. This CDR3 reads CALIIGTGSLLLGEQYF. Here the CDR3 DNA reads TGTGCCTTGATTATCGGGACAGGTTCCCTACTCCTCGGCGAGCAGTACTTC.

The genes are TRBV15 and TRBJ1-2; D not certain. Germline loops: CDR1 LNHNV, CDR2 YYDKDF (reference sequence). V lost 3 bases to trimming and J lost 7 bases, with 9 bases between them. There are 12 residues in the CDR3. The CDR3 spells CATSRTEGGYTF. DNA for the CDR3: TGTGCCACCAGCAGGACGGAGGGTGGCTACACCTTC. Filled out from reference TRBV15 and TRBJ1-2, the complete variable domain reads DAMVIQNPRYQVTQFGKPVTLSCSQTLNHNVMYWYQQKSSQAPKLLFHYYDKDFNNEADTPDNFQSRRPNTSFCFLDIRSPGLGDTAMYLCATSRTEGGYTFGSGTRLTVV.

This clone was detected a few times. The V and J genes are TRBV10-3 and TRBJ2-7, with D perhaps matching TRBD1 (5 bases). There are 13 residues in the CDR3. Trimming removed 5 bases from V and 3 bases from J, with 11 bases in between. The V gene's germline CDR1 is ENHRY and CDR2 SYGVKD. The CDR3 DNA reads as TGTGCCATCAGTTATGGCAGGGACTACGAGCAGTACTTC. It translates to CAISYGRDYEQYF.

This clone was seen only a few times. This sample also contains other DNA sequences that code for the same CDR3. The DNA for the CDR3 is TGTGCCAGCAGCCAAGCACAGGGGTCTGGAAACACCATATATTTT. Amino acid sequence: CASSQAQGSGNTIYF. J is TRBJ1-3 and V is TRBV3-1 (or the pseudogene TRBV3-2), with TRBD1 matching over 7 bases. Germline assignment: CDR1 LGHDT and CDR2 YNNKEL (reference sequence). The CDR3 is 15 residues long. Trimming removed 1 base from V and 1 base from J; junction bases left unmatched: 1.

CDR3 in DNA: TGTGCCAGCAGTTTCCAGGGCGGGACAGGGGGCGCAGGACAGGGCTACGAGCAGTACTTC. Translation gives CASSFQGGTGGAGQGYEQYF. This chain uses TRBV27 with TRBJ2-7; 12 bases align to TRBD1. V lost 3 bases and J lost 3; bases outside the gene matches: 18. CDR1 and CDR2 (germline): MNHEY, SMNVEV (reference sequence). The CDR3 has 20 residues.

The rearrangement joins TRBV28 to TRBJ1-1; D is perhaps TRBD1 (5 bases). V shed 6 bases and J shed 0 bases, with 20 bases lying between them. This CDR3 has 17 residues. Germline values: CDR1 MDHEN, CDR2 SYDVKM. DNA of the CDR3: TGTGCCAGCAGCCCCGAACGGGGGTTGACGGTGAACACTGAAGCTTTCTTT. Amino acids: CASSPERGLTVNTEAFF. Full variable domain (missing parts from reference TRBV28 and TRBJ1-1): DVKVTQSSRYLVKRTGEKVFLECVQDMDHENMFWYRQDPGLGLRLIYFSYDVKMKEKGDIPEGYSVSREKKERFSLILESASTNQTSMYLCASSPERGLTVNTEAFFGQGTRLTVV.

The V and J genes are TRBV6-5 and TRBJ1-3; no firm D call. Germline CDR1 is MNHEY and CDR2 is SVGAGI. Deletions cut 5 bases from V and 2 bases from J, with 10 bases between. The CDR3 consists of 14 residues. In nucleotides, the CDR3 is TGTGCCAGCAGTCTGCCCCGGGCTGGAAACACCATATATTTT. This sequence encodes CASSLPRAGNTIYF.

The gene calls are TRBV5-4 and TRBJ1-4; D is unresolved. V was trimmed by 4 bases and J by 0 bases, leaving 10 bases between them. Germline V gives CDR1 SGHNT, CDR2 YYREEE (reference sequence). The length of the CDR3 is 15 residues. The CDR3 DNA sequence: TGTGCCAGCAGCCCCGGGAGAGCAACTAATGAAAAACTGTTTTTT. This gives the protein CASSPGRATNEKLFF.

The chain combines TRBV7-9 with TRBJ2-5; D remains ambiguous. CDR1 is SEHNR, CDR2 FQNEAQ, per germline (reference sequence). V lost 7 bases and J 2 bases, leaving 11 bases between the germline ends. The CDR3 is 13 amino acids. CDR3 amino acids: CASTLNSQETQYF. CDR3 DNA sequence: TGTGCCAGCACCCTCAACAGTCAAGAGACCCAGTACTTC.

The rearrangement links TRBV3-1 (or the pseudogene TRBV3-2) to TRBJ2-2; 11 bases fit TRBD2. The J segment lost 0 bases and the V segment lost 4 bases, leaving 10 bases of the junction unmatched. The CDR3 has 19 amino acids. The germline V gene encodes CDR1 LGHDT and CDR2 YNNKEL (reference sequence). The CDR3 DNA follows: TGTGCCAGCAGCCGACGCCGGCTAGCGGGGGGATCGAACACCGGGGAGCTGTTTTTT. It encodes CASSRRRLAGGSNTGELFF.

This clone showed up just a few times. The J gene is TRBJ1-6, the V gene TRBV19; 7 nucleotides match TRBD1. The length of the CDR3 is 15 residues. V shed 5 bases and J 7 bases; nucleotides not matched to a gene: 8. CDR1 is LNHDA and CDR2 is SQIVND in the germline V gene (reference sequence). The CDR3 loop is CASSSIDRDNSPLHF. In DNA form, the CDR3 reads TGTGCCAGTAGTTCAATAGACAGGGACAATTCACCCCTCCACTTT.

The chain carries TRBV2 and TRBJ2-7; TRBD1 might be the D (5 bases). Germline values: CDR1 SNHLY, CDR2 FYNNEI. The ends were cut back, 6 bases at V and 2 bases at J, with 8 bases in the middle. The CDR3 consists of 12 residues. The CDR3 sequence is CASSRATYEQYF. Here the CDR3 DNA reads TGTGCCAGCAGCAGGGCCACCTACGAGCAGTACTTC.

This clone is a singleton in its sample. The chain carries TRBV5-1 and TRBJ2-7, with D maybe TRBD2 (7 bases). The CDR3 is 15 residues long. The V gene's germline CDR1 is SGHRS and CDR2 YFSETQ. Trimming left V 0 bases short and J 0 bases short, with 10 bases between. The CDR3 DNA reads as TGCGCCAGCAGCTTGGCGGGGGGCTCCTCCTACGAGCAGTACTTC. Translation gives CASSLAGGSSYEQYF. The variable domain in full, with the rest retrieved from reference TRBV5-1 and TRBJ2-7, is KAGVTQTPRYLIKTRGQQVTLSCSPISGHRSVSWYQQTPGQGLQFLFEYFSETQRNKGNFPGRFSGRQFSNSRSEMNVSTLELGDSALYLCASSLAGGSSYEQYFGPGTRLTVT.